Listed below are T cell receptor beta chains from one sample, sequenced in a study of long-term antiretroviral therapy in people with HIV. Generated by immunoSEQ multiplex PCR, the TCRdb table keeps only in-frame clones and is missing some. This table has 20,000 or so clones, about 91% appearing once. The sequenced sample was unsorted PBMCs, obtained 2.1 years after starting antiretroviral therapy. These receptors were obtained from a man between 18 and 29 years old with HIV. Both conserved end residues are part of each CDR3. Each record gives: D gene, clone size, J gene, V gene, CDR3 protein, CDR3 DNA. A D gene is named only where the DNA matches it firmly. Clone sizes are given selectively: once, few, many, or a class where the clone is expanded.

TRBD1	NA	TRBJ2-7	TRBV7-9	CASSLEWTGRPYEQYF	TGTGCCAGCAGCCTTGAATGGACAGGGAGGCCCTACGAGCAGTACTTC
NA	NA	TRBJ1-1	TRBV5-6	CASSFVNEAFF	TGTGCCAGCAGCTTCGTAAATGAAGCTTTCTTT
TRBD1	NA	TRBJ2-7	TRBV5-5	CASRHGQGSSEQYF	TGTGCCAGCAGACACGGACAGGGGTCGTCCGAGCAGTACTTC
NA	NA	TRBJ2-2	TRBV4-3	CASSQDLGQTGELFF	TGCGCCAGCAGCCAAGATTTGGGGCAGACCGGGGAGCTGTTTTTT
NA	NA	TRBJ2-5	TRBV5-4	CASTREPVQETQYF	TGTGCCAGCACGAGGGAACCTGTGCAAGAGACCCAGTACTTC
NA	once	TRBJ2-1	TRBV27	CASSFQRLYNEQFF	TGTGCCAGCAGTTTCCAGCGGCTATACAATGAGCAGTTCTTC
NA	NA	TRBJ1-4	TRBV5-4	CASSKDRSRGNEKLFF	TGTGCCAGCAGCAAAGACAGGTCTCGGGGCAATGAAAAACTGTTTTTT
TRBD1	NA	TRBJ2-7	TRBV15	CATSRQGPGEQYF	TGTGCCACCAGCCGACAGGGGCCAGGCGAGCAGTACTTC
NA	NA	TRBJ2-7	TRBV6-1	CASSHPVWEQYF	TGTGCCAGCAGCCACCCCGTGTGGGAGCAGTACTTC
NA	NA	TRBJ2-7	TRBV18	CASSRQAEQYF	TGTGCCAGCTCACGACAGGCCGAGCAGTACTTC
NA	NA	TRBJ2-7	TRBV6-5	CASSRSSYEQYF	TGTGCCAGCAGCCGGAGCTCCTACGAGCAGTACTTC
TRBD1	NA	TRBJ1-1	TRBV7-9	CATTGTGNTEAFF	TGTGCTACCACTGGGACAGGGAACACTGAAGCTTTCTTT
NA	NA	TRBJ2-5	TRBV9	CASSVSGETQYF	TGTGCCAGCAGCGTATCGGGGGAGACCCAGTACTTC
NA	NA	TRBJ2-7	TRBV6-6	CASSYSVEQYF	TGTGCCAGCAGTTACTCAGTCGAGCAGTACTTC